The present entry profiles one T cell receptor (beta chain) with its context. Its antigen is still unknown. The sample holds no much larger clone one base away, and base qualities are not on file. For sequencing of the TCRbeta CDR3 region, genomic DNA was extracted from the sorted cells. TCRbeta CDR3 regions were sequenced using the immunoSEQ Assay. This is the immuneACCESS table as TCRdb keeps it, with only in-frame sequences that have V and J called. A part of the clones is gone; compared with another copy, unresolved V genes explain less than half, and the rest is unexplained. In all, the sample holds approximately 62,000 clones, and nearly 90% of those were seen once. Approximately 4.7% of the sample goes to the ten largest clones. This specimen comes from a study of OX40 agonist ivuxolimab in advanced cancers. Notes on the research overall: Ivuxolimab was an agonistic, fully human IgG2 monoclonal antibody directed against OX40 (CD134), a costimulatory receptor. Intravenous ivuxolimab was administered to patients every 2 weeks at six dose levels: 0.01, 0.1, 0.3, 1.5, 3 and 10 mg/kg. Of the 50 to 55 patients in dose escalation, about 20 had hepatocellular carcinoma, about 15 had melanoma, 9 had renal cell carcinoma and 9 had head and neck cancer. The dose-escalation cohort was 82.7% male with a mean age of around 64 years, ranging from 23 to 79. Prior anti-PD-1, anti-PD-L1 or anti-CTLA-4 therapy was permitted, and checkpoint inhibitors had been received by roughly 42% of dose-escalation patients. Partial responses occurred in three dose-escalation patients, of whom one had hepatocellular carcinoma and two had cutaneous melanoma. The purpose of peripheral TCRbeta sequencing was to test whether ivuxolimab changed TCR sequence diversity and led to clonal T-cell expansion. The paper reports the monotherapy dose-escalation portion (N of about 50 patients) of the phase I ivuxolimab trial.

Overall study outcomes, separate from this receptor: At doses of 0.1 to 3.0 mg/kg, clonal expansion of both CD4+ and CD8+ T cells in blood was seen between baseline and week 6. On average, CD8+ T cells showed more expanded clones than CD4+ T cells after ivuxolimab. The antigen specificity of the peripheral T cells that underwent clonal expansion was not determined. Low levels of normalized T-cell clonal expansion were also seen in some patients who did not respond. In partial responders in the 0.1-3.0 mg/kg groups, normalized peripheral clonal expansion was found to be among the lowest, especially among CD8+ T cells.

CDR1 and CDR2, per the germline V gene, are WSHSY and SAAADI. Its CDR3 holds 14 amino acids, cysteine through phenylalanine. Of all the DNA, just the CDR3 is kept, 42 bases in frame from base 1. Ends trimmed: V by 5 bases, J by 5 bases; bases unmatched to a gene: 3. The trial excluded patients who had a history of autoimmune disease or who were on systemic immunosuppression. Peripheral blood for TCR sequencing was drawn from every dose cohort at baseline, at cycle 4 day 1 and at cycle 7 day 1. The samples were taken from a phase I, first-in-human, multicenter, open-label dose-escalation trial of ivuxolimab. Adults with locally advanced or metastatic head and neck squamous cell, hepatocellular, melanoma or renal cell carcinoma were enrolled in the trial. Before TCR sequencing, CD4+ T cells and CD8+ T cells were sorted from peripheral blood as separate populations.

The chain couples TRBV10-2 to TRBJ2-5, with 12 middle bases fitting TRBD2. Here the sequenced sample was CD4+ or CD8+ T cells sorted from blood, taken in a trial of the OX40 agonist ivuxolimab. The clonotype originates from an adult with an advanced solid tumor such as melanoma, head and neck, liver or kidney cancer. The DNA sequence is TGCGCCAGCAGTACTAGCGGGGGGTCGGAGACCCAGTACTTC. It specifies CASSTSGGSETQYF.